Sequencing of this T cell receptor beta chain was carried out in a study of blood T cell repertoires in COVID-19. In the original processing: Reference gene primer amplification in the assay estimated nucleated cell counts. The protocol was immunoSEQ multiplex PCR, while the TCRdb copy is restricted to in-frame clones and leaves out a portion. V, J and clone size are those of that table, while D and trimming were read from the DNA. The sample includes about 200,000 clones, approximately 84% of them seen just once. The Seattle patients, enrolled during active infection, were followed longitudinally. Sequencing input: peripheral blood. This clonotype was obtained from an elderly woman with COVID-19, enrolled during active disease.

The CDR3 bases are TGTGCCAGCTCACCCACCGGCACACCGGGGGCCCAGTACTTC. It translates to CASSPTGTPGAQYF. V is TRBV18 and J is TRBJ2-5, with a tentative D call TRBD2 (6 bases). Germline V lookup: CDR1 KGHSH, CDR2 LQKENI. The CDR3 runs 14 residues. V was clipped by 3 bases and J by 9 bases, with 17 bases between them.